This T cell receptor (beta chain) was sequenced in a study of T-cell memory formation after mild COVID-19. General study points: Contracting clones from day 15 to 85 showed balanced CD4/CD8; later expanders favored CD4+. Cross-reactive memory apparently joined, as some responding clones appeared in pre-infection memory.

This clonotype appeared many times. The antigen is unknown. TCRdb called the 5' RACE reads again in MiXCR, with one record for every CDR3 protein. This table has fewer than 600,000 distinct CDR3 sequences, about 20% appearing once. This receptor was taken from an adult woman who had mild COVID-19 (a few samples of this study predate the infection). Cell type and time point are not known. Sequencing used PBMCs or a T cell subset sorted from them (not recorded which).

CDR3 DNA: TGTGCTAGTGGTTTGGTAGCGGGAGGTCGAAATACGCAGTATTTT. The encoded protein is CASGLVAGGRNTQYF. This sequence joins TRBV12-5 and TRBJ2-3, with 9 bases that match TRBD2. The CDR3 has 15 residues. The V and J ends lost 0 bases and 7 bases, in that order; junction bases with no gene match: 5. Looked up from germline, CDR1 is LGHNT and CDR2 is FRNRAP.